This T cell receptor (beta chain) was found in a study of cytomegalovirus exposure and HLA in healthy donors. Whole-study context: Unique TCRs numbering roughly 80 million, obtained from HLA-typed donors, made up an early data release. General study findings and limits: Of the V segments, some could not be distinguished, including TRBV6-2 and TRBV6-3, and were excluded. Follow-up analysis seemed to connect common viral pathogens with several of the most significant clusters identified. Some public TCRs appeared in many individuals, while most sequences were rare.

Germline V gene lookup returns CDR1 ENHRY and CDR2 SYGVKD. The CDR3 contains 12 residues. V lost 10 bases and J 4 bases, leaving 11 bases between the germline ends. Worth noting for this clone: Its antigen is not known.

The study ran its PCR with 60 Vbeta and 13 Jbeta primers. The method was immunoSEQ multiplex PCR; TCRdb's version includes in-frame clones alone and lacks a portion of them. The repertoire holds approximately 240,000 clones, with about 80% as singletons. The chain uses TRBV10-3 and TRBJ1-3, with no clear D. The TCR originated in a woman aged 35 to 49 in good health and CMV-seronegative. Sequencing was performed on PBMCs. The CDR3 sequence: CATRPVGNTIYF. Written as DNA, the CDR3 is TGTGCCACCCGCCCAGTGGGAAACACCATATATTTT.